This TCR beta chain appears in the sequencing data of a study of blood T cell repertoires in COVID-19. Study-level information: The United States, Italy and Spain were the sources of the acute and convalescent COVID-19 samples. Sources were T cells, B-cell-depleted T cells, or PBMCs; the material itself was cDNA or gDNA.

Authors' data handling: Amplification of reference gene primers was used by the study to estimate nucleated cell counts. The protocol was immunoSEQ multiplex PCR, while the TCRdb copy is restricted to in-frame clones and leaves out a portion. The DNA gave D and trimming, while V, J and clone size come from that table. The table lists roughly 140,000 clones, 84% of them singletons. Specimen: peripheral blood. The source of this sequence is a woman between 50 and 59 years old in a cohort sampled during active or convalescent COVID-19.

The CDR3 loop is CASSLGHLQGVYYNEQFF. The CDR3 region has the DNA TGTGCCAGCAGCTTAGGCCACCTACAGGGGGTGTACTACAATGAGCAGTTCTTC. The genes are TRBV11-2 and TRBJ2-1, with 8 nucleotides matching TRBD1. The CDR3 consists of 18 residues. Germline V gene sequence: CDR1 SGHAT, CDR2 FQNNGV. The V segment lost 1 base and the J segment 3 bases; nucleotides outside the gene matches: 11.